The 27 T cell receptor beta chains below were found in one sample sequenced in a study of blood T cell repertoires in COVID-19. The table came from immunoSEQ multiplex PCR; TCRdb's copy has only in-frame clones and leaves some out. The table lists about 230,000 clones, roughly 80% of them singletons, with around 7% in the top ten. Sequencing was carried out using peripheral blood. These TCRs come from a woman older than 75 with COVID-19, enrolled during active disease.

As regards this clone: Other nucleotide sequences in the sample specify the same CDR3. The chain employs TRBV9 and TRBJ1-1, with D unclear. V lost 0 bases to trimming and J lost 2 bases, with 8 bases between them. Germline values: CDR1 SGDLS, CDR2 YYNGEE. The CDR3 contains 14 residues. The CDR3 spells CASSVDTRNTEAFF. The CDR3 region has the DNA TGTGCCAGCAGCGTAGACACAAGAAACACTGAAGCTTTCTTT.

This chain joins TRBV29-1 and TRBJ2-5; D is possibly TRBD2 (6 bases). The germline V gene encodes CDR1 SQVTM and CDR2 ANQGSEA. This CDR3 spans 13 amino acids. The V end was cut by 1 base, the J end by 0 bases, with 6 bases between. The CDR3 DNA reads as TGCAGCGTTGAAGGGACTAACCAAGAGACCCAGTACTTC. This codes for CSVEGTNQETQYF.

Details on this clone: This sample includes further DNA sequences coding for the same CDR3. V is TRBV5-1 and J is TRBJ1-4; 9 nucleotides line up with TRBD1. V shed 5 bases, J shed 8 bases, and the junction held 7 bases outside the gene matches. Per the germline V gene, CDR1 is SGHRS and CDR2 is YFSETQ. This CDR3 is built from 14 residues. The CDR3, as DNA: TGCGCCAGCAGTTCGGGGACAGGGAAGGAAAAACTGTTTTTT. Encoded protein: CASSSGTGKEKLFF.

The J gene is TRBJ2-3, the V gene TRBV10-3; D perhaps matches TRBD1 (5 bases). This CDR3 is 15 amino acids long. Trimming removed 6 bases from V and 0 bases from J, with 13 bases in between. Germline lookup yields CDR1 ENHRY and CDR2 SYGVKD. CDR3 sequence reads: CAIRETDLSTDTQYF. CDR3 in DNA: TGTGCCATCAGGGAGACAGACCTTAGCACAGATACGCAGTATTTT.

This clone was counted once. CDR3 DNA: TGTGCCAGCAGTTACGCGGGACAGATTAACTATGGCTACACCTTC. Residues: CASSYAGQINYGYTF. The rearrangement links TRBV6-5 to TRBJ1-2; 7 bases agree with TRBD1. This CDR3 is built from 15 residues. Per germline, CDR1 MNHEY and CDR2 SVGAGI. J was trimmed by 1 base and V by 2 bases; bases with no gene match: 4.

With regard to this clone: Other DNA sequences in this specimen translate into the identical CDR3. J is TRBJ1-1 and V is TRBV13; a weak D match, TRBD1 (5 bases). Trimming took off 6 bases at V and 0 bases at J, with 14 bases between the two ends. This CDR3 comprises 15 residues. CDR1 is PRHDT, CDR2 FYEKMQ, per germline (reference sequence). The CDR3 loop reads CASRSLGGVNTEAFF. The CDR3 nucleotides are TGTGCCAGCAGATCTCTCGGGGGAGTGAACACTGAAGCTTTCTTT.

The chain has TRBV18 and TRBJ2-5; TRBD1 is a possible D gene (6 bases). V lost 5 bases and J lost 5, with 15 bases in between. Germline CDR1 and CDR2: KGHSH and LQKENI. The CDR3 is made up of 14 amino acids. This CDR3 reads CASSGQQGGETQYF. In DNA, the CDR3 is TGTGCCAGCTCAGGACAACAGGGTGGGGAGACCCAGTACTTC.

The chain joins TRBV5-1 to TRBJ2-7; 7 bases line up with TRBD2. The germline gives CDR1 SGHRS, CDR2 YFSETQ. V was clipped by 2 bases and J by 3 bases; unmatched bases: 11. This CDR3 comprises 16 residues. The CDR3 spells CASSFAAGGGVYEQYF. As DNA, the CDR3 is TGCGCCAGCAGCTTCGCAGCTGGCGGGGGTGTCTACGAGCAGTACTTC.

The V and J genes are TRBV7-2 and TRBJ1-2; 9 bases align to TRBD1. In germline, CDR1 is SGHTA, CDR2 FQGNSA. This CDR3 has 14 residues. V gave up 5 bases and J gave up 4 bases; unmatched junction bases: 5. CDR3 nucleotide sequence: TGTGCCAGCAGCCCTGGGACAGGGAGCTATGGCTACACCTTC. It is translated as CASSPGTGSYGYTF.

Turning to this clone: Different DNA sequences within this sample yield the same CDR3. CDR3 in amino acids: CASSSLTGNTEAFF. CDR3 DNA sequence: TGCGCCAGCAGCAGTTTAACAGGGAACACTGAAGCTTTCTTT. The chain links TRBV5-1 to TRBJ1-1; TRBD1 might be the D (5 bases). There are 14 residues in the CDR3. Germline CDR1 is SGHRS and CDR2 is YFSETQ. V shed 4 bases and J shed 1 base, with 11 bases lying between them.

The chain links TRBV7-9 to TRBJ2-2, with TRBD2 matching 13 bases. CDR3 length equals 18 residues. Germline V gives CDR1 SEHNR, CDR2 FQNEAQ (reference sequence). Unmatched junction bases numbered 13, after V lost 2 bases and J lost 10 bases. DNA for the CDR3: TGTGCCAGCAGCTTATCCCGGACTAGCGGGAGCGGTCGAGAGGAGCTGTTTTTT. Protein: CASSLSRTSGSGREELFF.

CDR3 amino acids: CASSRSQGLEDEAFF. The CDR3 nucleotides read TGTGCCAGCAGCCGTTCACAGGGGCTTGAGGATGAAGCTTTCTTT. V usage is TRBV13 and J usage is TRBJ1-1; 7 bases map to TRBD1. V gave up 5 bases and J gave up 7 bases; unmatched junction bases: 13. In germline, CDR1 is PRHDT, CDR2 FYEKMQ (reference sequence). The CDR3 has 15 amino acids.

This chain links TRBV4-2 with TRBJ1-5; D gene ambiguous. The CDR3 spans 18 residues. Trimming left V 1 base short and J 9 bases short, with 25 bases between. Germline V CDR1 and CDR2: LGHNA, YNFKEQ. The chain's CDR3 is CASSQVKQDQYLGVPQHF. DNA for the CDR3: TGTGCCAGCAGCCAAGTCAAGCAGGATCAGTATCTCGGCGTGCCCCAGCATTTT.

The genes are TRBV5-1 and TRBJ1-1; TRBD1 agrees at 8 bases. J lost 4 bases, V lost 5 bases, and 16 bases had no gene match. The CDR3 sequence is 17 residues long. Germline V lookup: CDR1 SGHRS, CDR2 YFSETQ. The CDR3 bases are TGCGCCAGCAGAACATTCCGGGACCAGGGGGCCACCACTGAAGCTTTCTTT. Protein sequence: CASRTFRDQGATTEAFF.

The chain joins TRBV19 to TRBJ1-4; no firm D call. The CDR3 runs 15 residues. From germline, CDR1 is LNHDA and CDR2 SQIVND (reference sequence). V was clipped by 5 bases and J by 5 bases, with 15 bases between them. The CDR3 loop reads CASSPKDRLNEKLFF. The CDR3 region has the DNA TGTGCCAGTAGTCCGAAAGACCGACTGAATGAAAAACTGTTTTTT.

The rearrangement links TRBV7-9 to TRBJ2-1, with 9 bases lining up with TRBD2. Per germline, CDR1 SEHNR and CDR2 FQNEAQ (reference sequence). CDR3 length: 16 residues. V lost 0 bases to trimming and J lost 5 bases; unmatched junction nucleotides: 5. CDR3 sequence (DNA): TGTGCCAGCAGCTTAGCGGCGGGGGGGAAGCACAATGAGCAGTTCTTC. Translating gives CASSLAAGGKHNEQFF.

This rearrangement joins TRBV27 to TRBJ1-1, with D uncertain. The CDR3 length is 14 residues. V shed 7 bases and J shed 1 base, with 13 bases lying between them. CDR1 is MNHEY and CDR2 is SMNVEV in the germline V gene (reference sequence). The CDR3 spells CASILRFGNTEAFF. Written as DNA, the CDR3 is TGTGCCAGCATTCTCAGGTTCGGGAACACTGAAGCTTTCTTT.

The V gene is TRBV7-2, the J gene TRBJ2-7; 7 positions match TRBD2. The V segment lost 2 bases and the J segment 1 base; nucleotides outside the gene matches: 2. This CDR3 has 14 residues. CDR1 is SGHTA, CDR2 FQGNSA, per germline. The CDR3 DNA is TGTGCCAGCAGCTTAAGCGGGAATTCCTACGAGCAGTACTTC. Encoded protein: CASSLSGNSYEQYF.

The genes are TRBV6-4 and TRBJ2-3; a possible D gene is TRBD1 (6 bases). The germline CDR1 and CDR2 sequences are MRHNA and SNTAGT. The CDR3 extends over 13 amino acids. Trimming cost V 8 bases and J 4 bases, with 13 bases left between them. In nucleotides, the CDR3 is TGTGCCAGCGGAGAAAGGGGGTCAGATACGCAGTATTTT. It translates to CASGERGSDTQYF.

This chain links TRBV6-6 with TRBJ2-7, with TRBD1 matching 8 bases. V was pared by 5 bases and J by 4 bases, with 16 bases of the junction left unmatched. The CDR3 runs 17 residues. Germline V gene data show CDR1 as MNHNY and CDR2 as SVGAGI (reference sequence). CDR3 coding DNA: TGTGCCAGCAGTCCCACGATCGGCCAGGGGGCTAGGTACGAGCAGTACTTC. Its translation is CASSPTIGQGARYEQYF.

V is TRBV3-1 (or the pseudogene TRBV3-2) and J is TRBJ2-3; TRBD2 agrees at 15 bases. V was pared by 3 bases and J by 2 bases, with 18 bases of the junction left unmatched. Germline CDR1 is LGHDT and CDR2 is YNNKEL (reference sequence). The CDR3 is 22 residues long. The CDR3 region is CASSHAPGPPGLAGGVTDTQYF. For the CDR3, the DNA is TGTGCCAGCAGCCACGCCCCGGGCCCACCGGGACTAGCGGGGGGAGTCACAGATACGCAGTATTTT.

The V and J genes are TRBV11-2 and TRBJ1-2; no clear D gene. Germline V gene lookup returns CDR1 SGHAT and CDR2 FQNNGV. The CDR3 is made up of 15 amino acids. The V end lost 0 bases, the J end lost 2 bases, and 10 bases lay between the germline ends. The CDR3 sequence is CASSLDSGSNYGYTF. CDR3 nucleotides: TGTGCCAGCAGCTTAGATTCAGGCTCGAACTATGGCTACACCTTC.

The rearrangement uses TRBV5-8 and TRBJ1-6; D is undetermined. CDR3 length equals 15 residues. The V end was cut by 0 bases, the J end by 6 bases, with 10 bases between. Germline assignment: CDR1 SGHTS and CDR2 YDEGEE. The DNA of the CDR3 is TGTGCCAGCAGCTTGGTCACGGGGAGTAATTCACCCCTCCACTTT. Translated: CASSLVTGSNSPLHF.

This chain connects TRBV5-4 to TRBJ2-3; a weak D match, TRBD1 (5 bases). The CDR3 sequence is 14 residues long. The V gene lost 4 bases and the J gene lost 2 bases, with 11 bases spanning the gap. CDR1 and CDR2 from the germline V gene are SGHNT and YYREEE (reference sequence). CDR3 protein: CASSPRTHTDTQYF. The CDR3 coding sequence is TGTGCCAGCAGCCCCAGGACACACACAGATACGCAGTATTTT.

The chain has TRBV2 and TRBJ1-2; a possible D gene is TRBD1 (5 bases). The CDR3 loop spans 12 amino acids. V dropped 4 bases and J dropped 7 bases, with 10 bases sitting between them. Germline lookup yields CDR1 SNHLY and CDR2 FYNNEI. The CDR3 is CASSGQGTGYTF. Here the CDR3 DNA reads TGTGCCAGCAGTGGCCAGGGTACTGGCTACACCTTC.

The V and J genes are TRBV5-1 and TRBJ2-3; 9 bases match TRBD2. Trimming cost V 1 base and J 5 bases; bases outside gene matches: 14. The CDR3 is 18 amino acids. Germline assignment: CDR1 SGHRS and CDR2 YFSETQ. This CDR3 reads CASSLSSSGGTSGDTQYF. CDR3 sequence (DNA): TGCGCCAGCAGCTTGTCCAGTAGCGGGGGAACCTCCGGAGATACGCAGTATTTT.

The chain has TRBV29-1 and TRBJ1-1, with D possibly TRBD1 on 5 matching bases. The length of the CDR3 is 13 residues. Germline loops: CDR1 SQVTM, CDR2 ANQGSEA. Trimming removed 4 bases at V and 5 bases at J, with 14 bases between. CDR3 coding DNA: TGCAGCGTTGGTCTCAGGGTAGGGACTGAAGCTTTCTTT. It is translated as CSVGLRVGTEAFF. The full variable domain, completed using reference TRBV29-1 and TRBJ1-1, is SAVISQKPSRDICQRGTSLTIQCQVDSQVTMMFWYRQQPGQSLTLIATANQGSEATYESGFVIDKFPISRPNLTFSTLTVSNMSPEDSSIYLCSVGLRVGTEAFFGQGTRLTVV.